Below, 9 T cell receptor beta chains from the same sample are listed, as sequenced in a study of cytomegalovirus exposure and HLA in healthy donors. It was with 60 Vbeta and 13 Jbeta primers that the PCR ran. Only in-frame clones appear in the TCRdb table, and some are missing; sequencing was by immunoSEQ multiplex PCR. Among about 150,000 clones listed, approximately 84% were seen once. Sequenced input: PBMCs. These receptors originate from a man aged 25-45 years in good health and CMV-seropositive.

The chain links TRBV7-2 to TRBJ1-5, with 12 bases identical to TRBD1. With 6 bases clipped from V and 6 bases from J, the junction kept 6 bases outside the gene matches. This CDR3 spans 15 amino acids. The germline V gene has CDR1 SGHTA and CDR2 FQGNSA. CDR3 loop: CASSSGTGGRQPQHF. In nucleotides, the CDR3 is TGTGCCAGCAGTTCCGGGACAGGGGGCCGTCAGCCCCAGCATTTT.

This clone occurred a few times. This sequence joins TRBV4-3 and TRBJ1-5, with D maybe TRBD1 (5 bases). Looked up from germline, CDR1 is LGHNA and CDR2 is YSLEER. This CDR3 region has 16 residues. With 0 bases removed from V and 2 bases from J, the gap between germline ends came to 11 bases. CDR3 sequence reads: CASSQDFQGGNQPQHF. The CDR3 DNA reads TGCGCCAGCAGCCAAGATTTCCAGGGTGGCAATCAGCCCCAGCATTTT.

The gene calls are TRBV27 and TRBJ2-7, with D unclear. V was pared by 0 bases and J by 1 base, with 7 bases between. The V gene's germline CDR1 is MNHEY and CDR2 SMNVEV (reference sequence). The CDR3 sequence is 14 residues long. The CDR3 sequence is CASSLSPRSYEQYF. The DNA of the CDR3 is TGTGCCAGCAGTTTATCGCCCAGGTCCTACGAGCAGTACTTC.

This clone was found once. This chain joins TRBV11-2 and TRBJ2-5; maybe TRBD2 (6 bases). Germline assignment: CDR1 SGHAT and CDR2 FQNNGV. The V end lost 3 bases, the J end lost 5 bases, and 16 bases lay between the germline ends. The CDR3 consists of 15 residues. The CDR3 DNA reads as TGTGCCAGCAGCTTTTGGCAGGGAGGAGGCGAGACCCAGTACTTC. This codes for CASSFWQGGGETQYF.

The chain carries TRBV19 and TRBJ1-2; 10 bases agree with TRBD1. The length of the CDR3 is 15 residues. CDR1 LNHDA and CDR2 SQIVND come from the germline V gene (reference sequence). The junction had 5 bases not matched to a gene; V was cut back by 5 bases and J by 2 bases. The CDR3 DNA sequence: TGTGCCAGTAGTCCCCGGGACAGGGGAAACTATGGCTACACCTTC. Amino acids: CASSPRDRGNYGYTF.

This sequence joins TRBV10-3 and TRBJ2-1; D is uncertain. CDR1 and CDR2 (germline): ENHRY, SYGVKD. CDR3 length: 13 residues. The V end was cut by 4 bases, the J end by 6 bases, with 10 bases between. CDR3 in amino acids: CAISGPTGNEQFF. The CDR3 nucleotides are TGTGCCATCAGTGGACCGACTGGCAATGAGCAGTTCTTC.

The rearrangement uses TRBV5-5 and TRBJ2-2, with 7 bases aligning to TRBD1. The germline V gene encodes CDR1 SGHKS and CDR2 YYEKEE (reference sequence). V lost 0 bases, J lost 3 bases, and 2 bases stayed unmatched. This CDR3 contains 15 residues. The CDR3 nucleotides read TGTGCCAGCAGCTTGGGGGACAGATACACCGGGGAGCTGTTTTTT. Its protein is CASSLGDRYTGELFF.

The table lists this clone with a few counts. The chain joins TRBV7-9 to TRBJ1-1; perhaps TRBD1 as D (6 bases). The CDR3 has 13 amino acids. Trimming left V 6 bases short and J 4 bases short, with 12 bases between. Germline CDR1 and CDR2: SEHNR and FQNEAQ (reference sequence). CDR3 nucleotides: TGTGCCAGCAGGCACAGGGAAGGCACTGAAGCTTTCTTT. Translated: CASRHREGTEAFF.

This clone was seen at least ten times. The chain uses TRBV29-1 and TRBJ1-2, with a possible D match to TRBD1 (5 bases). The V end lost 1 base, the J end lost 8 bases, and 14 bases lay between the germline ends. Germline CDR1 SQVTM, CDR2 ANQGSEA. There are 13 residues in the CDR3. CDR3: CSVEAPGLGGYTF. The CDR3 DNA follows: TGCAGCGTTGAAGCGCCGGGACTGGGCGGCTACACCTTC.